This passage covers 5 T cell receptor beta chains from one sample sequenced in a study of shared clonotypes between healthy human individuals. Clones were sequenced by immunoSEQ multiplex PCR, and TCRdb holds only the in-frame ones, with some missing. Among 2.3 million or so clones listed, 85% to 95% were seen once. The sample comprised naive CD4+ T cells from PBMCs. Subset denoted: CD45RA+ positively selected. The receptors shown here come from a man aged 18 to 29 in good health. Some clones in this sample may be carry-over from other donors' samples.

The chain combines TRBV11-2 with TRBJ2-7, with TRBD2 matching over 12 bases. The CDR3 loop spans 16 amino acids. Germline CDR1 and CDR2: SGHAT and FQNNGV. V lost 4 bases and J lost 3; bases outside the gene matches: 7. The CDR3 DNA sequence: TGTGCCAGCAGCTATGGGACTAGCGGGCCGAACTACGAGCAGTACTTC. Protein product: CASSYGTSGPNYEQYF.

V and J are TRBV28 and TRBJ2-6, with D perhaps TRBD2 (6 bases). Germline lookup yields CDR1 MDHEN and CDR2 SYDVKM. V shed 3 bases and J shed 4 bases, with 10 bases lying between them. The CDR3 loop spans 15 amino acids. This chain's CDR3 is CASSLGGGGANVLTF. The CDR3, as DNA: TGTGCCAGCAGTTTGGGGGGAGGAGGGGCCAACGTCCTGACTTTC. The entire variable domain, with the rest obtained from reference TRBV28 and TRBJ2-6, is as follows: DVKVTQSSRYLVKRTGEKVFLECVQDMDHENMFWYRQDPGLGLRLIYFSYDVKMKEKGDIPEGYSVSREKKERFSLILESASTNQTSMYLCASSLGGGGANVLTFGAGSRLTVL.

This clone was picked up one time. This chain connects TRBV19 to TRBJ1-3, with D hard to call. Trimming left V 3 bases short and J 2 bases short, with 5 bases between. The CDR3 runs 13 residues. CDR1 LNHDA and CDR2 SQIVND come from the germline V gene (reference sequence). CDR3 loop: CASSIRTGNTIYF. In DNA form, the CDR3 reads TGTGCCAGTAGTATCCGGACTGGAAACACCATATATTTT.

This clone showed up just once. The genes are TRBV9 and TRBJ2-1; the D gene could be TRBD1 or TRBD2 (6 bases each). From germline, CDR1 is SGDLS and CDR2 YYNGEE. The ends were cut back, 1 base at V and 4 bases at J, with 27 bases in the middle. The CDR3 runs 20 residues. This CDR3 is CASSVRGDRGLGGKYNEQFF. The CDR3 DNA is TGTGCCAGCAGCGTAAGGGGGGACCGGGGTCTGGGCGGCAAATACAATGAGCAGTTCTTC.

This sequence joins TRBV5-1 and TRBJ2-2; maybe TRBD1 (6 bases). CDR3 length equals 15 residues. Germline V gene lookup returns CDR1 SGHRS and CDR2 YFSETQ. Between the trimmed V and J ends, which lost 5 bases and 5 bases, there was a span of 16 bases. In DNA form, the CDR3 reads TGCGCCAGCAGAGCCGGACAGTCCGATACCGGGGAGCTGTTTTTT. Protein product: CASRAGQSDTGELFF.